The present entry profiles one T cell receptor (beta chain) with its context. This CDR3 is 13 amino acids long. Trimming took 3 bases from V and 6 from J, leaving 12 bases between them. Germline V lookup: CDR1 SGHVS, CDR2 FNYEAQ. The repertoire was sequenced with immunoSEQ multiplex PCR; TCRdb's copy has only in-frame clones and lacks some. Among about 64,000 clones listed, about four fifths were seen once. The data are from a study of OX40 agonist ivuxolimab in advanced cancers. Baseline, cycle 4 day 1, and cycle 7 day 1 were the blood sampling points. The sequencing here drew on CD4+ or CD8+ T cells sorted from blood, taken in a trial of the OX40 agonist ivuxolimab. The clonotype originates from an adult with an advanced solid tumor such as melanoma, head and neck, liver or kidney cancer. The chain has TRBV7-6 and TRBJ2-7; D not certain. The CDR3 reads CASSLSFVGEQYF. The CDR3 DNA follows: TGTGCCAGCAGCTTGAGCTTCGTGGGCGAGCAGTACTTC.